This record looks at one T cell receptor (beta chain) sequence and its context. The V gene end was trimmed by 0 bases and the J gene end by 4 bases; junction bases not matched to a gene: 3. Germline V gene sequence: CDR1 SGHKS, CDR2 YYEKEE (reference sequence). The length of the CDR3 is 15 residues. This sample was taken from a study of blood T cell repertoires in COVID-19. Study information: Collection of acute and convalescent COVID-19 samples took place in the United States, Italy and Spain.

Generated by immunoSEQ multiplex PCR, the TCRdb table keeps only in-frame clones and is missing some. This sample has around 71,000 clones, with roughly 80% found just once. Source material: peripheral blood. The genes are TRBV5-5 and TRBJ1-2; 10 nucleotides agree with TRBD1. The source of this sequence is a man aged 65 to 85 with acute or convalescent COVID-19. The CDR3 loop reads CASSLVGQGTYGYTF. DNA of the CDR3: TGTGCCAGCAGCTTGGTGGGACAGGGGACCTATGGCTACACCTTC.